This entry describes one T cell receptor (beta chain). Its antigen is currently unknown. This record comes from a study of T cells in Graves' hyperthyroidism and ophthalmopathy. TCR beta CDR3 sequences were amplified from RNA transcripts. HTBI primers were the set used in a first-round RT-PCR of the TCR CDR3. Each CDR3 protein gets one entry after TCRdb re-called the multiplex PCR reads with MiXCR. The data show about half a million distinct CDR3 sequences, roughly 21% seen once. CDR3 length equals 15 residues. Trimming stripped 3 bases from V and 5 bases from J, with 13 bases between. Whole-study findings and limits: Most thyroid clonotypes that were expanded above 0.001 also turned up in blood.

This receptor was taken from a man aged 40-50 years with Graves' ophthalmopathy. Sequenced material: blood. The chain links TRBV12-3 or TRBV12-4 to TRBJ2-2; D is possibly TRBD1 (5 bases). CDR3 loop: CASSLRSAGTGELFF. Written as DNA, the CDR3 is TGTGCCAGCAGTTTGCGGTCAGCAGGGACCGGGGAGCTGTTTTTT.